The TCR beta chain under discussion was sequenced for a study of Ad26.COV2.S vaccination and SARS-CoV-2 variants. Study at large: As a participant in COV1001, the donor was in the Ad26.COV2.S trial arm.

This clone has a single count. Only in-frame clones appear in the TCRdb table, and some are missing; sequencing was by immunoSEQ multiplex PCR. Of some 480,000 clones listed, 70% to 90% were seen once; the top ten hold about 13%. V lost 4 bases and J lost 2; bases outside the gene matches: 4. The CDR3 consists of 15 residues. Germline values: CDR1 SEHNR, CDR2 FQNEAQ (reference sequence). Treatment given: around 19 received Ad26.COV2.S at low or high dose, single or two shots; several received placebo; per-sample allocation not given. Sampling was performed 63 days after the first vaccine or placebo injection. Vaccination used an Ad26 vector expressing Wuhan-strain SARS-CoV-2 spike.

The source material was peripheral blood, sampled in a trial of Ad26.COV2.S vaccine versus placebo. The genes are TRBV7-9 and TRBJ2-3; TRBD2 aligns across 9 bases. The receptor was isolated from a person between 18 and 65 years old who received the Ad26.COV2.S COVID-19 vaccine or a placebo. The DNA for the CDR3 is TGTGCCAGCAGCTCGACTAGCGGATACACAGATACGCAGTATTTT. Protein: CASSSTSGYTDTQYF.